The entry below describes one T cell receptor (beta chain). Antigen: not known. CDR1 MNHEY and CDR2 SVGAGI come from the germline V gene. Trimming shortened V by 1 base and J by 1 base, and 11 bases separated the two germline ends. The CDR3 is made up of 16 amino acids. Sequencing was performed with immunoSEQ multiplex PCR; in TCRdb, only in-frame clones are kept and a portion is missing. The data show 130,000 to 150,000 clones, about 93% seen once. These data belong to a study of T cell responses to AZD1222 COVID-19 vaccine. Study-level information: Pooling was applied to second doses at about 4 or about 12 weeks. Points from the study as a whole: Only a handful of AZD1222 recipients were seropositive at baseline. Mostly white British, mostly female donors; authors suggested clonal diversity may be underestimated.

This chain links TRBV6-5 with TRBJ1-3; no clear D. The clonotype comes from an adult in good health. Material: peripheral blood, obtained on day 0 of AZD1222 vaccination. The DNA of the CDR3 is TGTGCCAGCAGTTACTTCATCCCCGAATCTGGAAACACCATATATTTT. Its protein product is CASSYFIPESGNTIYF.